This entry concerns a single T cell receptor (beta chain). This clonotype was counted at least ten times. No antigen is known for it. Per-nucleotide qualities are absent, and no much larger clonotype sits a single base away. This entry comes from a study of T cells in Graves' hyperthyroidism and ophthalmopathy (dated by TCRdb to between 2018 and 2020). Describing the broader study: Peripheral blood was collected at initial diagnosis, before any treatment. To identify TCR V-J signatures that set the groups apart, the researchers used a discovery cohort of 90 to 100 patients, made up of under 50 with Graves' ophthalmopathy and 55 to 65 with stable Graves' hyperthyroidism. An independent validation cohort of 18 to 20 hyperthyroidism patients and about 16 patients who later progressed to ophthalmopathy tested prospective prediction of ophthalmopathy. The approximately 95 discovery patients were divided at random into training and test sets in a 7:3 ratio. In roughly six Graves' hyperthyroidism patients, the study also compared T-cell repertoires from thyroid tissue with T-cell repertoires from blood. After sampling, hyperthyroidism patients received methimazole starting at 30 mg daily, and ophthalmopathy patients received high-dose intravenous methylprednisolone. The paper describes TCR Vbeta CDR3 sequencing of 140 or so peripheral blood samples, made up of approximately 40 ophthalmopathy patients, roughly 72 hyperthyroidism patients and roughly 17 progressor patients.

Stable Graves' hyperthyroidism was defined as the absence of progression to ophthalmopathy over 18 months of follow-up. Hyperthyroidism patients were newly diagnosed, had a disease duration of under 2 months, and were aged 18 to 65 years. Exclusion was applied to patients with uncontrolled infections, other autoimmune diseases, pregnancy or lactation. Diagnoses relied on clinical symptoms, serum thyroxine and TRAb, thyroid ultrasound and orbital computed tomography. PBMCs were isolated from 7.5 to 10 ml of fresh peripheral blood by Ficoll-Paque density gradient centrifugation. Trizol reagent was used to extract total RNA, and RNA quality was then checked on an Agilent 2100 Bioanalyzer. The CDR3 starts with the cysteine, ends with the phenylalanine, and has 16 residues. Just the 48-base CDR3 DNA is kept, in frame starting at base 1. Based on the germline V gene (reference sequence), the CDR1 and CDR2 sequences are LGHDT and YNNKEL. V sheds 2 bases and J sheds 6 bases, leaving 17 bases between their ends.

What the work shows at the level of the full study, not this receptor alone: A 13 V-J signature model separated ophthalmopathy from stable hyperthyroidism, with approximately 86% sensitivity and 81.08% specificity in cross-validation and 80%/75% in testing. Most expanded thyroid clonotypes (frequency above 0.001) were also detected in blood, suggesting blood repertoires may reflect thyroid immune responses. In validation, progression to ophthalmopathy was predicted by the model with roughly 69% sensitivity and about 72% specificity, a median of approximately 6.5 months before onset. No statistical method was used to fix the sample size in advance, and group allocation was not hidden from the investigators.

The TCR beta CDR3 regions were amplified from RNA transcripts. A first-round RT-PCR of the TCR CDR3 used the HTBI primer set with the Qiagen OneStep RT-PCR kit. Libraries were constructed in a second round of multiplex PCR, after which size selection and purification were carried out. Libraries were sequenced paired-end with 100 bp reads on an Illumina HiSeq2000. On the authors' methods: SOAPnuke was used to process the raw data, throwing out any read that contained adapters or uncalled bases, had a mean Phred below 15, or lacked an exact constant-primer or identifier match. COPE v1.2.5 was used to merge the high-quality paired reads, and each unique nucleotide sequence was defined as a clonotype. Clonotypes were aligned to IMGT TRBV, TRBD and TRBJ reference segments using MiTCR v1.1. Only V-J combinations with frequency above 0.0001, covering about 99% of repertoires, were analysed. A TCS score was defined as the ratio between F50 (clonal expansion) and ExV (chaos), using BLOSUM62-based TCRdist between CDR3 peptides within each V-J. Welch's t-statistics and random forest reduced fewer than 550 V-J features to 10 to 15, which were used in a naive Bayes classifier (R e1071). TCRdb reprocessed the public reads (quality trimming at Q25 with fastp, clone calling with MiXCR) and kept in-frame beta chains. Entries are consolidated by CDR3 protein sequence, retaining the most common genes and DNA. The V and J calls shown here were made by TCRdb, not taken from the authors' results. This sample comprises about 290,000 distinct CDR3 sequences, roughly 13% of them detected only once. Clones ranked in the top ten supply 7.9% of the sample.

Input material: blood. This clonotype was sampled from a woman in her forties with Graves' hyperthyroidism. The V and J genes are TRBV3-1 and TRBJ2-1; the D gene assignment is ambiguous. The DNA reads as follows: TGTGCCAGCAGCCAAAACTTCTTGGCCCCTAGCAATGAGCAGTTCTTC. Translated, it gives CASSQNFLAPSNEQFF.